These 20 T cell receptor beta chains originate from one sample sequenced in a study of response to subunit inactivated influenza vaccine. TCRdb called the RT-PCR reads again in MiXCR, with one record for every CDR3 protein. The data show about 520,000 distinct CDR3 sequences, with around 25% seen just once and approximately 1.9% held by the top ten. The starting material was CD4+ T cells sorted from PBMCs, obtained roughly 5 days after vaccination. Receptor source: a middle-aged man who received an inactivated influenza vaccine.

This chain uses TRBV4-3 with TRBJ2-2; 11 nucleotides agree with TRBD2. J gave up 7 bases and V 1 base, and 5 bases lay outside the gene matches. There are 16 residues in the CDR3. The germline V gene encodes CDR1 LGHNA and CDR2 YSLEER. For the CDR3, the DNA is TGCGCCAGCAGCCAAGTTGGTCTAGCGGGAGGCGGGGAGCTGTTTTTT. It is translated as CASSQVGLAGGGELFF.

The rearrangement joins TRBV6-5 to TRBJ1-3; no reliable D call. The germline gives CDR1 MNHEY, CDR2 SVGAGI. The CDR3 totals 15 residues. The V and J ends lost 0 bases and 2 bases respectively, with 8 bases between them. The CDR3 coding sequence is TGTGCCAGCAGTTACTCGATAGTTACTGGAAACACCATATATTTT. Translation: CASSYSIVTGNTIYF.

The rearrangement joins TRBV24-1 to TRBJ2-5; D may be TRBD1 or TRBD2 (5 bases each). Trimming cost V 4 bases and J 0 bases, with 14 bases left between them. CDR3 length equals 16 residues. From germline, CDR1 is KGHDR and CDR2 SFDVKD. CDR3 residues: CATSEAGTAYQETQYF. Written as DNA, the CDR3 is TGTGCCACCAGTGAAGCCGGGACCGCATACCAAGAGACCCAGTACTTC.

V is TRBV9 and J is TRBJ2-3; D uncertain. Trimming took off 2 bases at V and 2 bases at J, with 6 bases between the two ends. The CDR3 runs 13 residues. Germline V gene lookup returns CDR1 SGDLS and CDR2 YYNGEE. The DNA of the CDR3 is TGTGCCAGCAGCGTCTATTTCACAGATACGCAGTATTTT. Translated: CASSVYFTDTQYF.

V is TRBV5-5 and J is TRBJ2-3, with TRBD2 matching over 10 bases. The CDR3 is 16 amino acids. Germline CDR1 and CDR2: SGHKS and YYEKEE (reference sequence). Trimming at V came to 4 bases and at J to 6 bases, leaving 11 bases not matched to a gene. CDR3 amino acids: CASSRILAGTVDTQYF. The CDR3 DNA is TGTGCCAGCAGCCGTATACTAGCGGGAACGGTGGATACGCAGTATTTT.

This clonotype has more than one count but fewer than ten. The rearrangement links TRBV10-1 to TRBJ2-3, with TRBD2 identical over 8 bases. Trimming cost V 3 bases and J 4 bases; bases outside gene matches: 6. The CDR3 runs to 15 residues. Per the germline V gene, CDR1 is WNHNN and CDR2 is SYGVQD (reference sequence). CDR3 coding DNA: TGCGCCAGCAGTGACTTCGGGGGGGCCGCAGATACGCAGTATTTT. This gives the protein CASSDFGGAADTQYF.

This clonotype came up a few times. CDR3 region: CASSRRGNQETQYF. As DNA, the CDR3 is TGTGCCAGCAGCCGCAGGGGCAACCAAGAGACCCAGTACTTC. The gene calls are TRBV5-6 and TRBJ2-5; maybe TRBD1 (6 bases). CDR1 SGHDT and CDR2 YYEEEE come from the germline V gene. V lost 4 bases to trimming and J lost 0 bases, with 10 bases between them. The CDR3 length is 14 residues.

The CDR3 nucleotides read TGCAGTGCTATACTACCCAGGCCCTCCTACAATGAGCAGTTCTTC. Translated, it gives CSAILPRPSYNEQFF. The J gene is TRBJ2-1, the V gene TRBV20-1; D is uncertain. Trimming pared 4 bases from V and 0 bases from J, leaving 13 bases between. Germline values: CDR1 DFQATT, CDR2 SNEGSKA (reference sequence). The CDR3 contains 15 residues.

The gene calls are TRBV11-2 and TRBJ2-7; D gene uncertain. Germline values: CDR1 SGHAT, CDR2 FQNNGV. V was shortened by 5 bases and J by 7 bases, with 18 bases between the two germline ends. This CDR3 has 14 residues. The chain's CDR3 is CASSPQLAGGEQYF. CDR3 nucleotides: TGTGCCAGCAGCCCCCAACTGGCAGGTGGGGAGCAGTACTTC.

J is TRBJ2-7 and V is TRBV6-5; 8 bases match TRBD1. The CDR3 spans 17 residues. The trim removed 4 bases at V and 0 bases at J, leaving 11 bases unmatched. Per germline, CDR1 MNHEY and CDR2 SVGAGI. Written as DNA, the CDR3 is TGTGCCAGCAGTTTTTACCCCGGCACAGGGGGCTCCTACGAGCAGTACTTC. Translating it yields CASSFYPGTGGSYEQYF.

The rearrangement joins TRBV20-1 to TRBJ2-3; D might be TRBD1 (6 bases). This CDR3 contains 14 residues. The V end lost 3 bases, the J end lost 1 base, and 11 bases lay between the germline ends. Germline V gene data show CDR1 as DFQATT and CDR2 as SNEGSKA (reference sequence). CDR3 coding DNA: TGCAGTGCTAGGGGGGCCCCAGGCACAGATACGCAGTATTTT. Amino acids: CSARGAPGTDTQYF.

This clonotype was recorded at least ten times. J is TRBJ2-1 and V is TRBV18, with D possibly matching TRBD2 (5 bases). This CDR3 region has 18 residues. The V gene lost 3 bases and the J gene lost 9 bases, with 27 bases spanning the gap. Germline-derived CDR1 and CDR2 are KGHSH and LQKENI. CDR3 amino acids: CASSPPPGPDGGESEQFF. In DNA form, the CDR3 reads TGTGCCAGCTCACCGCCCCCCGGACCGGACGGAGGTGAGAGTGAGCAGTTCTTC.

This clonotype was picked up a small number of times. The J gene is TRBJ2-1, the V gene TRBV5-6; D uncertain. CDR1 and CDR2 (germline): SGHDT, YYEEEE. Trimming pared 2 bases from V and 2 bases from J, leaving 14 bases between. The CDR3 consists of 16 residues. CDR3 coding DNA: TGTGCCAGCAGCTTCGGACCGCAGGATACCTACAATGAGCAGTTCTTC. Translated, it gives CASSFGPQDTYNEQFF.

The sample holds a few counts of this clonotype. V and J are TRBV20-1 and TRBJ2-1, with 11 nucleotides matching TRBD2. This CDR3 has 17 amino acids. The V and J ends lost 0 bases and 7 bases, in that order; junction bases with no gene match: 11. Germline-derived CDR1 and CDR2 are DFQATT and SNEGSKA (reference sequence). In DNA form, the CDR3 reads TGCAGTGCTAGAGATAGGCCTAGCGGGAGGTCTGTGAATGAGCAGTTCTTC. Translating it yields CSARDRPSGRSVNEQFF.

The CDR3 bases are TGTGCCAGCAGAGTACAGGGGGCGGGTTACAATGAGCAGTTCTTC. This gives the protein CASRVQGAGYNEQFF. The V and J genes are TRBV2 and TRBJ2-1; 9 nucleotides align to TRBD1. The J segment lost 4 bases and the V segment lost 6 bases, leaving 7 bases of the junction unmatched. CDR3 length: 15 residues. Germline values: CDR1 SNHLY, CDR2 FYNNEI.

V gene TRBV19 combines with J gene TRBJ2-7, with TRBD1 identical over 7 bases. The junction had 14 bases not matched to a gene; V was cut back by 8 bases and J by 1 base. CDR3 length equals 16 residues. The germline CDR1 and CDR2 sequences are LNHDA and SQIVND (reference sequence). This chain's CDR3 is CASSIAGTVVSYEQYF. The CDR3, as DNA: TGTGCCAGTTCCATCGCCGGGACAGTGGTATCCTACGAGCAGTACTTC.

V gene TRBV5-1 combines with J gene TRBJ2-1; 8 nucleotides match TRBD2. Germline CDR1 is SGHRS and CDR2 is YFSETQ. Losses at the gene ends were 5 bases for V and 8 bases for J; bases not matched to a gene: 12. CDR3 length equals 15 residues. In DNA form, the CDR3 reads TGCGCCAGCAGACTCACCGGGACTAGTGGCGATGAGCAGTTCTTC. Translated, it gives CASRLTGTSGDEQFF.

The chain combines TRBV3-1 with TRBJ2-3; unclear D gene. Trimming removed 1 base at V and 4 bases at J, with 12 bases between. Germline assignment: CDR1 LGHDT and CDR2 YNNKEL (reference sequence). The CDR3 length is 15 residues. CDR3 coding DNA: TGTGCCAGCAGCCAAGTGCCAGTCCCCCCAGATACGCAGTATTTT. It specifies CASSQVPVPPDTQYF.

The V gene is TRBV20-1, the J gene TRBJ2-7; TRBD2 aligns across 10 bases. The CDR3 length is 15 residues. Germline CDR1 reads DFQATT; CDR2 reads SNEGSKA (reference sequence). V dropped 6 bases and J dropped 4; count of bases not matched to a gene: 12. The CDR3 sequence is CSAQGPGLATYEQYF. The DNA for the CDR3 is TGCAGTGCACAGGGACCGGGACTAGCGACTTACGAGCAGTACTTC.

The chain couples TRBV29-1 to TRBJ2-1, with D perhaps TRBD1 (6 bases). Germline CDR1 is SQVTM and CDR2 is ANQGSEA. This CDR3 comprises 14 residues. V dropped 0 bases and J dropped 7 bases, with 13 bases sitting between them. CDR3 loop: CSVEDQRGTNEQFF. As DNA, the CDR3 is TGCAGCGTTGAAGATCAGAGGGGGACGAATGAGCAGTTCTTC.